One and the same sample provided the 32 T cell receptor beta chains below, sequenced in a study of T-cell reconstitution after alpha-beta-depleted transplantation in children. The TCRbeta library incorporated unique molecular identifiers. TCRdb ran MiXCR on the PCR reads and lists one entry per CDR3 protein. The sample contains around 400,000 distinct CDR3 sequences, roughly 22% of which appear only once. Material: PBMCs from the stem cell graft donor, obtained from the stem cell graft. Every receptor here comes from a human donor who donated a stem cell graft to a child with acute myeloid leukemia.

This clonotype was counted between two and nine times. V is TRBV18 and J is TRBJ2-7; the D gene is possibly TRBD1 (6 bases). Germline V lookup: CDR1 KGHSH, CDR2 LQKENI. V lost 3 bases to trimming and J lost 5 bases, with 11 bases between them. This CDR3 region has 13 residues. The chain's CDR3 is CASSPGHVDEQYF. In DNA form, the CDR3 reads TGTGCCAGCTCACCGGGACACGTCGACGAGCAGTACTTC.

The rearrangement joins TRBV5-1 to TRBJ2-7; D may correspond to TRBD1 or TRBD2 (6 bases each). The CDR3 has 14 amino acids. Germline V gives CDR1 SGHRS, CDR2 YFSETQ. Deletions cut 4 bases from V and 2 bases from J, with 13 bases between. The CDR3: CASSPGDIPYEQYF. CDR3 nucleotide sequence: TGCGCCAGCAGCCCGGGGGACATCCCCTACGAGCAGTACTTC.

This clonotype was seen many times. The J gene is TRBJ2-7, the V gene TRBV12-3 or TRBV12-4, with D uncertain. The CDR3 is 12 residues long. V lost 1 base and J 5 bases, leaving 6 bases between the germline ends. The CDR3 loop reads CASSLEGNEQYF. DNA for the CDR3: TGTGCCAGCAGTTTAGAGGGTAACGAGCAGTACTTC.

This chain links TRBV29-1 with TRBJ1-2; D ambiguous. Deletions cut 0 bases from V and 13 bases from J, with 9 bases between. The CDR3 is 10 amino acids. Germline CDR1 is SQVTM and CDR2 is ANQGSEA. CDR3 residues: CSVEDPPPTF. The CDR3, as DNA: TGCAGCGTTGAAGATCCCCCCCCCACCTTC. Filled out from reference TRBV29-1 and TRBJ1-2, the complete variable domain reads SAVISQKPSRDICQRGTSLTIQCQVDSQVTMMFWYRQQPGQSLTLIATANQGSEATYESGFVIDKFPISRPNLTFSTLTVSNMSPEDSSIYLCSVEDPPPTFGSGTRLTVV.

The rearrangement joins TRBV5-1 to TRBJ2-4; D perhaps matches TRBD1 (6 bases). The CDR3 length is 17 residues. CDR1 is SGHRS and CDR2 is YFSETQ in the germline V gene. V lost 3 bases to trimming and J lost 0 bases, with 16 bases between them. The CDR3: CASSSIPGHLAKNIQYF. The CDR3 DNA reads TGCGCCAGCAGCTCGATTCCGGGACACCTAGCCAAAAACATTCAGTACTTC.

V and J are TRBV27 and TRBJ2-7, with 7 bases lining up with TRBD1. Germline V gene sequence: CDR1 MNHEY, CDR2 SMNVEV (reference sequence). This CDR3 comprises 14 residues. V was clipped by 5 bases and J by 2 bases; unmatched bases: 6. The CDR3 nucleotides are TGTGCCAGCAGTGCTGGGACAGCAGCCTACGAGCAGTACTTC. Translating gives CASSAGTAAYEQYF.

The chain carries TRBV24-1 and TRBJ2-5; D may be TRBD1 or TRBD2 (5 bases each). Germline loops: CDR1 KGHDR, CDR2 SFDVKD. The CDR3 has 16 residues. Trimming stripped 1 base from V and 2 bases from J, with 13 bases between. CDR3 nucleotides: TGTGCCACCAGTGATTTCGGGACCGCTTCACAAGAGACCCAGTACTTC. Amino acid sequence: CATSDFGTASQETQYF.

This clonotype was detected ten times or more. The chain has TRBV15 and TRBJ2-3; D is perhaps TRBD1 (7 bases). The CDR3 runs 15 residues. Germline CDR1 and CDR2: LNHNV and YYDKDF (reference sequence). Trimming removed 4 bases from V and 3 bases from J, with 14 bases in between. The CDR3 DNA sequence: TGTGCCACCAGCATAAAGACAGGGAGGACAGATACGCAGTATTTT. Translation: CATSIKTGRTDTQYF.

The rearrangement uses TRBV2 and TRBJ2-1, with TRBD2 matching 13 bases. V gave up 8 bases and J gave up 7 bases; unmatched junction bases: 8. CDR3 length: 15 amino acids. CDR1 and CDR2 from the germline V gene are SNHLY and FYNNEI. CDR3 coding DNA: TGTGCCAGCGGATGGACTAGCGGGAGCCTGAATGAGCAGTTCTTC. Protein: CASGWTSGSLNEQFF.

This clonotype was recorded a few times. This sequence joins TRBV9 and TRBJ1-3, with D tentatively TRBD1 (6 bases). Germline V CDR1 and CDR2: SGDLS, YYNGEE. Trimming took off 4 bases at V and 0 bases at J, with 20 bases between the two ends. The CDR3 has 18 residues. CDR3 DNA: TGTGCCAGCAGCCCCCAGGGGACAACCGTGTCCTCTGGAAACACCATATATTTT. Amino acid sequence: CASSPQGTTVSSGNTIYF.

The chain links TRBV28 to TRBJ2-7; 8 nucleotides line up with TRBD1. The CDR3 covers 14 residues. The V gene's germline CDR1 is MDHEN and CDR2 SYDVKM. V lost 6 bases and J lost 0; bases outside the gene matches: 4. The CDR3 loop is CASRTGAVSYEQYF. CDR3 sequence (DNA): TGTGCCAGCAGGACAGGGGCCGTCTCCTACGAGCAGTACTTC.

A word on this clonotype: The junction and the germline gene differ at one end; a read error may be behind it. CDR3 coding DNA: TGTGGCAGCATCTTACCAGGGGGCACTGAAGCTTTCTTT. The encoded protein is CGSILPGGTEAFF. This chain links TRBV12-3 or TRBV12-4 with TRBJ1-1; 7 bases agree with TRBD1. There are 13 residues in the CDR3.

The rearrangement joins TRBV7-9 to TRBJ2-1, with 7 bases lining up with TRBD1. The CDR3 extends over 18 amino acids. The germline gives CDR1 SEHNR, CDR2 FQNEAQ (reference sequence). J was trimmed by 4 bases and V by 7 bases; bases with no gene match: 19. CDR3 nucleotide sequence: TGTGCCAGCATCAGACAGGGCTGGGGACGGGACGGGTACAATGAGCAGTTCTTC. It translates to CASIRQGWGRDGYNEQFF.

This clonotype was detected a few times. V usage is TRBV6-2 or TRBV6-3 and J usage is TRBJ2-7; 8 nucleotides match TRBD1. Trimming took 6 bases from V and 3 from J; bases not matched to a gene: 4. Germline V gene lookup returns CDR1 MNHEY and CDR2 SVGEGT. CDR3 length equals 13 residues. The CDR3, as DNA: TGTGCCAGCAGCCGGGACAGGATCTACGAGCAGTACTTC. Amino acid sequence: CASSRDRIYEQYF.

This clonotype has just a few counts. This chain joins TRBV12-3 or TRBV12-4 and TRBJ2-1; no clear D. The CDR3 has 13 amino acids. Trimming cost V 2 bases and J 4 bases, with 6 bases left between them. The CDR3 DNA reads as TGTGCCAGCAGTTTATTGGGGTACAATGAGCAGTTCTTC. As protein: CASSLLGYNEQFF.

The genes are TRBV7-2 and TRBJ2-1; weak D call: TRBD2 (6 bases). The germline V gene has CDR1 SGHTA and CDR2 FQGNSA. CDR3 size: 15 residues. The V and J ends lost 5 bases and 5 bases respectively, with 16 bases between them. The CDR3 loop is CASSLAGLDNNEQFF. In DNA, the CDR3 is TGTGCCAGCAGCCTGGCGGGACTGGATAACAATGAGCAGTTCTTC.

This clonotype was seen more than once but under ten times. This chain links TRBV24-1 with TRBJ2-1, with TRBD2 matching 8 bases. The CDR3 is made up of 15 amino acids. Germline V gene lookup returns CDR1 KGHDR and CDR2 SFDVKD. V trimming: 0 bases; J trimming: 7 bases; junction bases outside the gene matches: 4. The CDR3 bases are TGTGCCACCAGTGATTTGGGGACTAGATTTAATGAGCAGTTCTTC. It translates to CATSDLGTRFNEQFF.

This chain connects TRBV28 to TRBJ2-4; unclear D gene. Trimming took 2 bases from V and 0 from J, leaving 11 bases between them. Germline assignment: CDR1 MDHEN and CDR2 SYDVKM. There are 16 residues in the CDR3. The CDR3 loop reads CASSLGDSLAKNIQYF. CDR3 sequence (DNA): TGTGCCAGCAGTTTAGGGGATAGCTTAGCCAAAAACATTCAGTACTTC.

This clonotype turned up a few times. The chain combines TRBV10-3 with TRBJ2-2; D uncertain. Germline V CDR1 and CDR2: ENHRY, SYGVKD. The CDR3 is made up of 13 amino acids. V was clipped by 2 bases and J by 7 bases, with 8 bases between them. CDR3 sequence (DNA): TGTGCCATCAGTGAGGGGGTCGACGGGGAGCTGTTTTTT. This translates into CAISEGVDGELFF.

A few counts support this clonotype. The CDR3: CASSLLNTEAFF. CDR3 bases: TGTGCCAGCAGCCTCCTAAACACTGAAGCTTTCTTT. The V and J genes are TRBV7-8 and TRBJ1-1; D is unclear. The CDR3 extends over 12 amino acids. Germline V gene data show CDR1 as SGHVS and CDR2 as FQNEAQ. V gave up 5 bases and J gave up 2 bases, with 6 bases separating them.

This clonotype was picked up a small number of times. The rearrangement joins TRBV5-1 to TRBJ2-3; D ambiguous. Germline values: CDR1 SGHRS, CDR2 YFSETQ. The CDR3 is made up of 12 amino acids. V was cut by 0 bases and J by 8 bases, with 7 bases left in between. CDR3 nucleotide sequence: TGCGCCAGCAGCTTGGCCGAAGGTACGCAGTATTTT. Its translation is CASSLAEGTQYF.

In this sample, this clonotype turned up many times. The chain links TRBV28 to TRBJ2-7; 7 bases are shared with TRBD1. The CDR3 is 16 amino acids. Germline V gene lookup returns CDR1 MDHEN and CDR2 SYDVKM. V lost 1 base to trimming and J lost 3 bases; unmatched junction nucleotides: 9. The CDR3 nucleotides are TGTGCCAGCAGTTTATACCCCCCTGGGACAGTCTACGAGCAGTACTTC. This translates into CASSLYPPGTVYEQYF.

This chain uses TRBV28 with TRBJ2-1; D is possibly TRBD1 or TRBD2 (5 bases each). Trimming removed 6 bases at V and 6 bases at J, with 12 bases between. Germline assignment: CDR1 MDHEN and CDR2 SYDVKM. The CDR3 consists of 13 residues. The CDR3 nucleotides read TGTGCCAGCAGACCGCCGGGGCCCAATGAGCAGTTCTTC. Residues: CASRPPGPNEQFF.

The rearrangement uses TRBV6-5 and TRBJ2-1; the match to TRBD2 covers 9 bases. Germline trimming cut 2 bases from V and 6 bases from J; bases unmatched to any gene: 8. CDR3 length equals 16 residues. Germline V gene data show CDR1 as MNHEY and CDR2 as SVGAGI. CDR3 bases: TGTGCCAGCAGTTACGGGGCGGGAGGGCAATCCAATGAGCAGTTCTTC. It codes for CASSYGAGGQSNEQFF.

At least ten counts were recorded for this clonotype. The chain uses TRBV20-1 and TRBJ2-3, with 12 bases identical to TRBD2. CDR3 length equals 15 residues. The junction had 6 bases not matched to a gene; V was cut back by 6 bases and J by 2 bases. Germline V gene lookup returns CDR1 DFQATT and CDR2 SNEGSKA (reference sequence). CDR3 nucleotides: TGCAGTGCAGCACTAGCGGGAGGTCCCACAGATACGCAGTATTTT. Encoded protein: CSAALAGGPTDTQYF.

Details on this clonotype: This may stem from a read error, because a much larger clone lies one nucleotide away. The V call is TRBV12-3 or TRBV12-4, the J call TRBJ1-5, with 8 bases that match TRBD1. The CDR3 totals 16 residues. CDR3 amino acids: CACSLGTGISNQPQHF. In DNA, the CDR3 is TGTGCCTGCAGTTTGGGGACAGGCATTAGCAATCAGCCCCAGCATTTT.

This clonotype was detected a few times. This rearrangement joins TRBV24-1 to TRBJ2-7; 9 nucleotides align to TRBD1. V shed 3 bases and J 5 bases; nucleotides not matched to a gene: 4. Germline assignment: CDR1 KGHDR and CDR2 SFDVKD. CDR3 length equals 14 residues. The CDR3 DNA follows: TGTGCCACCAGTGATACAGGGGGCTGGGACGAGCAGTACTTC. The encoded protein is CATSDTGGWDEQYF.

The chain links TRBV28 to TRBJ2-1; D is unresolved. The CDR3 is 14 residues long. Germline-derived CDR1 and CDR2 are MDHEN and SYDVKM. Trimming pared 3 bases from V and 4 bases from J, leaving 10 bases between. CDR3 protein: CASSLSAKYNEQFF. The CDR3 DNA is TGTGCCAGCAGTTTGTCGGCGAAGTACAATGAGCAGTTCTTC.

The table lists this clonotype with a count of one. This chain uses TRBV20-1 with TRBJ2-5; TRBD2 aligns across 11 bases. The CDR3 consists of 15 residues. Germline trimming cut 2 bases from V and 1 base from J; bases unmatched to any gene: 3. Per germline, CDR1 DFQATT and CDR2 SNEGSKA (reference sequence). The CDR3 reads CSARSTSGGQETQYF. CDR3 sequence (DNA): TGCAGTGCTAGATCAACTAGCGGGGGCCAAGAGACCCAGTACTTC.

The rearrangement joins TRBV28 to TRBJ2-1, with 12 bases lining up with TRBD2. CDR3 size: 16 residues. J gave up 8 bases and V 8 bases, and 13 bases lay outside the gene matches. The germline CDR1 and CDR2 sequences are MDHEN and SYDVKM. The CDR3 DNA reads TGTGCCAGCGACCAAAAGACTAGCGGGAGTTCGGATGAGCAGTTCTTC. Translating gives CASDQKTSGSSDEQFF.

In regard to this clonotype: At one boundary the junction diverges from the germline segment, which might be a read error. V and J are TRBV20-1 and TRBJ1-5; D not certain. The CDR3 runs 12 residues. Germline V lookup: CDR1 DFQATT, CDR2 SNEGSKA (reference sequence). CDR3 amino acids: CSASLSDQPQHF. CDR3 in DNA: TGCAGTGCTAGTCTTAGCGATCAGCCCCAGCATTTT.

The sample holds a few counts of this clonotype. DNA for the CDR3: TGTGCCAGTAGCCAGGGGGCAGGGGTTTACACCGGGGAGCTGTTTTTT. Its protein product is CASSQGAGVYTGELFF. J is TRBJ2-2 and V is TRBV19; 8 positions agree with TRBD1. The J segment lost 3 bases and the V segment lost 6 bases, leaving 9 bases of the junction unmatched. The CDR3 length is 16 residues. Germline V gene lookup returns CDR1 LNHDA and CDR2 SQIVND (reference sequence).